The 4 T cell receptor beta chains in this list originate from one sample, sequenced in a study of cytomegalovirus exposure and HLA in healthy donors. PCR primers comprised 60 Vbeta and 13 Jbeta primers. Some clones are missing from TCRdb's copy, which holds only in-frame ones; the method was immunoSEQ multiplex PCR. Its listing shows approximately 40,000 clones. The sequencing sample was made of PBMCs. These receptors were collected from a human donor in good health.

The chain employs TRBV19 and TRBJ1-3; no firm D call. The CDR3 sequence is 16 residues long. Per germline, CDR1 LNHDA and CDR2 SQIVND (reference sequence). V shed 0 bases and J shed 8 bases, with 17 bases lying between them. The CDR3 is CASSIETGERRDTIYF. For the CDR3, the DNA is TGTGCCAGTAGTATAGAAACCGGAGAAAGACGAGACACCATATATTTT.

The gene calls are TRBV19 and TRBJ2-7; TRBD2 aligns across 7 bases. Trimming cost V 5 bases and J 3 bases; bases outside gene matches: 7. The germline V gene encodes CDR1 LNHDA and CDR2 SQIVND (reference sequence). The CDR3 totals 14 residues. The CDR3 here is CASSPGTNHYEQYF. CDR3 bases: TGTGCCAGTAGTCCCGGGACTAACCACTACGAGCAGTACTTC.

The chain is built from TRBV9 and TRBJ1-1, with D possibly matching TRBD1 (5 bases). The CDR3 runs to 12 residues. Germline V CDR1 and CDR2: SGDLS, YYNGEE. Trimming stripped 5 bases from V and 4 bases from J, with 9 bases between. The CDR3 DNA follows: TGTGCCAGCAGGGGGGGAGGCACTGAAGCTTTCTTT. This encodes CASRGGGTEAFF.

The rearrangement joins TRBV30 to TRBJ2-7; possible D gene TRBD2, 6 bases. Deletions cut 3 bases from V and 2 bases from J, with 14 bases between. Germline CDR1 GTSNPN, CDR2 SVGIG (reference sequence). CDR3 length: 14 amino acids. The CDR3 loop reads CAWRAPGAAYEQYF. As DNA, the CDR3 is TGTGCCTGGAGAGCTCCGGGAGCCGCCTACGAGCAGTACTTC.